The source of this TCR beta chain is a study of cytomegalovirus exposure and HLA in healthy donors. Across the whole study: Sequencing of about 179 million T cells in an earlier analysis found around 120 million unique TCR beta sequences. The study's findings and limits: Using the classifier, cytomegalovirus status was reportedly diagnosed with high specificity and sensitivity. Association of a missense DCLRE1C variant with TCR beta V- and J-gene trimming was reported in a later analysis.

This clone turned up a few times. Its antigen is still unknown. 60 Vbeta and 13 Jbeta primers were used in PCR. Clones were read by immunoSEQ multiplex PCR, and TCRdb kept only the in-frame ones, dropping some. The data show around 200,000 clones, around four fifths seen once. V shed 3 bases, J shed 2 bases, and the junction held 8 bases outside the gene matches. Germline V gene data show CDR1 as LNHDA and CDR2 as SQIVND (reference sequence). This CDR3 spans 17 amino acids. Participants comprised healthy donors of bone marrow. V and J are TRBV19 and TRBJ2-3, with 10 positions matching TRBD2. This TCR was recovered from a female donor in good health and CMV-seronegative. Material for sequencing was PBMCs. In DNA, the CDR3 is TGTGCCAGTAGTATCCTTGCTAGCGGGGGACCCACAGATACGCAGTATTTT. It is translated as CASSILASGGPTDTQYF.